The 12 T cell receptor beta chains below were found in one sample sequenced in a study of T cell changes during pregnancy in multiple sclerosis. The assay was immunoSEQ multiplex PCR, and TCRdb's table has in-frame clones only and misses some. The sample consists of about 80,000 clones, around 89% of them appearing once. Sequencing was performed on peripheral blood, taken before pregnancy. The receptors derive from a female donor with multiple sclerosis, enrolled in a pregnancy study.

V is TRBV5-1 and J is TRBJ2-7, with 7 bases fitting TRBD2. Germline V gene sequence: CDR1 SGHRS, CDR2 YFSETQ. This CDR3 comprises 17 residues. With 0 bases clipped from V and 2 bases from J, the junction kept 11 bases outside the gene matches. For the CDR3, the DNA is TGCGCCAGCAGCTTGGTTAGAGGAGCGGGGATCACCTACGAGCAGTACTTC. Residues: CASSLVRGAGITYEQYF.

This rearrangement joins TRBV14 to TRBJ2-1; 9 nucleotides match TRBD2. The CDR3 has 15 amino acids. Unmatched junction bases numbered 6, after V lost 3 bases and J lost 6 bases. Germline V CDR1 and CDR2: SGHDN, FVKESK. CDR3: CASSQVGGGANEQFF. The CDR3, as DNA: TGTGCCAGCAGCCAGGTCGGCGGGGGGGCCAATGAGCAGTTCTTC.

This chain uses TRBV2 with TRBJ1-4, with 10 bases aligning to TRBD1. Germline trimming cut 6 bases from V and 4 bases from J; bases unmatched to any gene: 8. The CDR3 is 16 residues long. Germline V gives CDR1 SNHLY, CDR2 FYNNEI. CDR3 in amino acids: CASSAGTGAVNEKLFF. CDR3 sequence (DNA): TGTGCCAGCAGCGCCGGGACAGGGGCTGTTAATGAAAAACTGTTTTTT. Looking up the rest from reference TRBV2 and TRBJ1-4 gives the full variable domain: EPEVTQTPSHQVTQMGQEVILRCVPISNHLYFYWYRQILGQKVEFLVSFYNNEISEKSEIFDDQFSVERPDGSNFTLKIRSTKLEDSAMYFCASSAGTGAVNEKLFFGSGTQLSVL.

In DNA, the CDR3 is TGTGCCACCCAAGCGGGGGGGGATAAGACTGAAGCTTTCTTT. Protein sequence: CATQAGGDKTEAFF. The chain employs TRBV15 and TRBJ1-1; tentatively, D is TRBD1 (5 bases). This CDR3 is built from 14 residues. Germline CDR1 LNHNV, CDR2 YYDKDF (reference sequence). Trimming removed 8 bases from V and 5 bases from J, with 18 bases in between.

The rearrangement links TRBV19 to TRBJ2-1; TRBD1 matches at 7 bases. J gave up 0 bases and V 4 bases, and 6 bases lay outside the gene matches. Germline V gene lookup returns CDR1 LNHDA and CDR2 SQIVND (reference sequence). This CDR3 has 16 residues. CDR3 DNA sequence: TGTGCCAGTAGTACCCGCACAGGGGCCTCCTACAATGAGCAGTTCTTC. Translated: CASSTRTGASYNEQFF.

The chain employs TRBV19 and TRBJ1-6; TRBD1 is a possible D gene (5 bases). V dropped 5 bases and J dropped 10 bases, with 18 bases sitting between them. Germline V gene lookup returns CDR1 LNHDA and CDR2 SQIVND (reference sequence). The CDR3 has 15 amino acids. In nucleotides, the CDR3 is TGTGCCAGTAGTGATATCATTAGGGGATGGTCACCCCTCCACTTT. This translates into CASSDIIRGWSPLHF.

CDR3 protein: CASSQPGQDYGYTF. DNA of the CDR3: TGTGCCAGCAGCCAACCGGGACAAGACTATGGCTACACCTTC. This rearrangement joins TRBV14 to TRBJ1-2, with D perhaps TRBD1 (6 bases). The germline CDR1 and CDR2 sequences are SGHDN and FVKESK. This CDR3 is built from 14 residues. The ends were cut back, 2 bases at V and 3 bases at J, with 10 bases in the middle. Combining the CDR3 with reference TRBV14 and TRBJ1-2 gives the whole variable domain EAGVTQFPSHSVIEKGQTVTLRCDPISGHDNLYWYRRVMGKEIKFLLHFVKESKQDESGMPNNRFLAERTGGTYSTLKVQPAELEDSGVYFCASSQPGQDYGYTFGSGTRLTVV.

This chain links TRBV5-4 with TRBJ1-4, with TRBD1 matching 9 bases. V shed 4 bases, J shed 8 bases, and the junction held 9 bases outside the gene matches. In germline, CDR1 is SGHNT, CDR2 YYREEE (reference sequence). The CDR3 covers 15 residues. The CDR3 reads CASSAPGQGGEKLFF. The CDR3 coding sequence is TGTGCCAGCAGCGCCCCGGGACAGGGCGGGGAAAAACTGTTTTTT.

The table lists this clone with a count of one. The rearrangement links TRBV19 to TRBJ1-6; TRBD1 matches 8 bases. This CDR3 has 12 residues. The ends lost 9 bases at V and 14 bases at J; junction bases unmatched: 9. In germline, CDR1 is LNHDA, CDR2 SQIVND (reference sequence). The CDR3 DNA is TGTGCCAGCCATGACAGGGGAAGTGCCCTCCACTTT. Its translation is CASHDRGSALHF.

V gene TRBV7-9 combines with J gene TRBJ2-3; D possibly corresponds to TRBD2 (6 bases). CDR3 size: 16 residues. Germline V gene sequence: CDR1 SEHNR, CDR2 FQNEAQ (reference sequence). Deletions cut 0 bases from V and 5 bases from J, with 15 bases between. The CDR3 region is CASSLAFGGAIDTQYF. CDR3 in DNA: TGTGCCAGCAGCTTAGCGTTTGGCGGGGCTATAGATACGCAGTATTTT.

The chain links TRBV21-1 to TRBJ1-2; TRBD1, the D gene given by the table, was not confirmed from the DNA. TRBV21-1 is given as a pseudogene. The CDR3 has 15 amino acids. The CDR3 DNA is TGTGCCAGCAGCCCTCGGGACAGAGACCACTATGGCTACACCTTC. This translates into CASSPRDRDHYGYTF.

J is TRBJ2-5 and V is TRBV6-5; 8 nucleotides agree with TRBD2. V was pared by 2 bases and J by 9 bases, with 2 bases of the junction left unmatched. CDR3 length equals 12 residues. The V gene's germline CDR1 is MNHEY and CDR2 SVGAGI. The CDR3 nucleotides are TGTGCCAGCAGTTACCCGGGGGGGGCCCAGTACTTC. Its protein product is CASSYPGGAQYF.